This T cell receptor (beta chain) was identified in a study of OX40 agonist ivuxolimab in advanced cancers. On the study more broadly: Patients were dosed with the agonistic anti-OX40 (CD134) antibody ivuxolimab. Two cutaneous melanoma patients and one hepatocellular carcinoma patient, three in all, had partial responses.

Study-wide results and limits: Expanded clones belonging to CD8+ T cells outnumbered, on average, those of CD4+.

This clone was observed a few times. Antigen: not known. J was trimmed by 4 bases and V by 0 bases; bases with no gene match: 2. CDR1 and CDR2 (germline): LNHNV, YYDKDF (reference sequence). This CDR3 is built from 14 residues. Sequenced by immunoSEQ multiplex PCR; TCRdb stores in-frame clones only, minus some. The sample lists about 33,000 clones; roughly 83% were seen once. Specimen: CD4+ or CD8+ T cells sorted from blood, collected in a trial of the OX40 agonist ivuxolimab. The J gene is TRBJ1-1, the V gene TRBV15; TRBD1 agrees at 7 bases. The receptor comes from an adult with an advanced solid tumor such as melanoma, head and neck, liver or kidney cancer. CDR3 region: CATSRDGTATEAFF. For the CDR3, the DNA is TGTGCCACCAGCAGAGACGGGACAGCCACTGAAGCTTTCTTT.